The 7 T cell receptor beta chains below all came from one sample that was sequenced in a study of blood T cells in healthy people across ages. Primed by a sample-barcoded 5' primer and a J-beta primer mix, a second PCR proceeded for about 6 to 11 cycles. TCRdb redid the calling of the 5' RACE reads with MiXCR, one entry per CDR3 protein. This table has 590,000 or so distinct CDR3 sequences, approximately 30% appearing once. Sequencing was carried out using blood. The receptors derive from a woman aged 80 or over in good health.

The rearrangement joins TRBV20-1 to TRBJ2-3; a weak D match, TRBD2 (6 bases). CDR1 and CDR2 (germline): DFQATT, SNEGSKA (reference sequence). This CDR3 has 14 residues. The V end lost 3 bases, the J end lost 4 bases, and 14 bases lay between the germline ends. CDR3 loop: CSARGQRGADTQYF. The DNA for the CDR3 is TGCAGTGCTAGGGGCCAACGCGGGGCAGATACGCAGTATTTT.

Note on this clonotype: This may stem from a read error, because a much larger clone lies one nucleotide away. The V gene is TRBV7-2, the J gene TRBJ2-5, with D perhaps given as TRBD1 or TRBD2 (5 bases each). TRBJ2-7 explains the end of the DNA better; the J call may be wrong. The CDR3 consists of 12 residues. CDR1 and CDR2 (germline): SGHTA, FQGNSA. CDR3 residues: CASSPGRNEQYF. The CDR3 region has the DNA TGTGCCAGCAGCCCGGGACGCAACGAGCAGTACTTC.

This chain uses TRBV7-9 with TRBJ1-6; perhaps TRBD1 as D (6 bases). The germline V gene has CDR1 SEHNR and CDR2 FQNEAQ (reference sequence). The CDR3 contains 14 residues. V lost 10 bases to trimming and J lost 6 bases, with 16 bases between them. CDR3 in amino acids: CATQRGSGNSPLHF. The CDR3 nucleotides are TGTGCCACTCAAAGGGGGAGCGGTAATTCACCCCTCCACTTT.

The rearrangement links TRBV6-2 or TRBV6-3 to TRBJ2-4; 7 bases align to TRBD1. The DNA end lines up better with TRBJ2-7; the J call may be wrong. The length of the CDR3 is 14 residues. Per the germline V gene, CDR1 is MNHEY and CDR2 is SVGEGT. In nucleotides, the CDR3 is TGTGCCAGCAGCACCTCCTCAGGGGGATACGAGCAGTACTTC. Its translation is CASSTSSGGYEQYF.

Only a few counts were recorded for this clonotype. A much larger clonotype is one base distant, so this may be a read error. The chain uses TRBV6-2 or TRBV6-3 and TRBJ2-5; 7 bases are a match to TRBD1. Judging by the DNA end, TRBJ2-1 fits better; the J call may be wrong. The CDR3 loop spans 15 amino acids. CDR1 is MNHEY and CDR2 is SVGEGT in the germline V gene. The CDR3 region has the DNA TGTGCCAGCAGTACCGGGACAGAGTACCAAGAGACCCAGTTCTTC. It yields the protein CASSTGTEYQETQFF.

The sample holds many counts of this clonotype. The V gene is TRBV12-3 or TRBV12-4, the J gene TRBJ2-1, with 8 nucleotides matching TRBD2. The CDR3 is made up of 17 amino acids. With V trimmed by 7 bases and J by 7 bases, 18 bases remained unmatched. The CDR3 region is CASIANSGGGLGNEQFF. CDR3 coding DNA: TGTGCCAGCATCGCCAACTCCGGGGGGGGGTTAGGGAATGAGCAGTTCTTC.

J is TRBJ1-6 and V is TRBV5-1; D remains unclear. CDR3 size: 17 residues. Deletions cut 0 bases from V and 0 bases from J, with 10 bases between. Per germline, CDR1 SGHRS and CDR2 YFSETQ. The CDR3 nucleotides are TGCGCCAGCAGCTTGGAACGGACCTTCTCCTATAATTCACCCCTCCACTTT. Its protein product is CASSLERTFSYNSPLHF.